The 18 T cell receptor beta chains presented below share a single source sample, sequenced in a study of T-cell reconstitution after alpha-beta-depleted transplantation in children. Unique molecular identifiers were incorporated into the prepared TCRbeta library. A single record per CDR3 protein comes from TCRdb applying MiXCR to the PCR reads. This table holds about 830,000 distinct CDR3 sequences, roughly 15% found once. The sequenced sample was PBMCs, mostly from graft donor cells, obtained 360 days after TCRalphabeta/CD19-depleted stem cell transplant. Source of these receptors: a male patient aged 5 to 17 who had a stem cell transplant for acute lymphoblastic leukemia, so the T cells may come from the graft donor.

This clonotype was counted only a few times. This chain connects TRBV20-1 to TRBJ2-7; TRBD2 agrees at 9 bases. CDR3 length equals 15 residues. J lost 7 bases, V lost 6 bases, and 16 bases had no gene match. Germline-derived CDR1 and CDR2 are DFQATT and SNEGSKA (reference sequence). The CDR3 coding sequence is TGCAGTGCCATTCCACCGGGACTAGCCCTTTTGGAGCAGTACTTC. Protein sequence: CSAIPPGLALLEQYF.

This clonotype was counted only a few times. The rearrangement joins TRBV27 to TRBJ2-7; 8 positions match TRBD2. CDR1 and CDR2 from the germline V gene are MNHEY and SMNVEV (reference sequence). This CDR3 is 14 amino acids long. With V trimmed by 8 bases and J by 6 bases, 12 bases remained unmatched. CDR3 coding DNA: TGTGCCAGCCGTCTCGCCCTAGCGGGCGGCGAGCAGTACTTC. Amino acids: CASRLALAGGEQYF.

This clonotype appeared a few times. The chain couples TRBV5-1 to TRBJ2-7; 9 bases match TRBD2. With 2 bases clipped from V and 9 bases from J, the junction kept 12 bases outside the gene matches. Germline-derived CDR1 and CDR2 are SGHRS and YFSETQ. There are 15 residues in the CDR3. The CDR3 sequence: CASSFEPSGISVQYF. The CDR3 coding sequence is TGCGCCAGCAGCTTCGAACCTAGCGGGATTTCTGTGCAGTACTTC.

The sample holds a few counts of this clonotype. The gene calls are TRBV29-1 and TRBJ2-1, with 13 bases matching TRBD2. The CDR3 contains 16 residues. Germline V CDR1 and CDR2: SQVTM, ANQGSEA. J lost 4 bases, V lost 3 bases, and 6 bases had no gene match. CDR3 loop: CSVDGTSGKLYNEQFF. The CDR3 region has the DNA TGCAGCGTTGACGGGACTAGCGGGAAACTTTACAATGAGCAGTTCTTC.

In DNA, the CDR3 is TGTGCCAGCAGCTTAGTTCAGCTAGCGGGGGTCGAGCAGTTCTTC. Amino acids: CASSLVQLAGVEQFF. The chain has TRBV7-2 and TRBJ2-1; 10 bases map to TRBD2. CDR1 is SGHTA and CDR2 is FQGNSA in the germline V gene. The CDR3 totals 15 residues. The ends lost 1 base at V and 10 bases at J; junction bases unmatched: 7.

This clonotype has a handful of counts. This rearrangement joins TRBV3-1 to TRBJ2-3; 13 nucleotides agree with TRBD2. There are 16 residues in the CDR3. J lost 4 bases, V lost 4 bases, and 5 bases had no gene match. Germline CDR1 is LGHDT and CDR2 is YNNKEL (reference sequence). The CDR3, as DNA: TGTGCCAGCAGCCTTGGACTAGCGGGAGTATCAGATACGCAGTATTTT. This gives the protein CASSLGLAGVSDTQYF.

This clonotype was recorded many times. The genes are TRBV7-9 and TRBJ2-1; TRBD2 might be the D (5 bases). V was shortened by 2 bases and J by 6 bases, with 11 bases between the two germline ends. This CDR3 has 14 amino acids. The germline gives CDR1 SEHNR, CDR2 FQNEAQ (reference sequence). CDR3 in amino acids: CASSLSGSVNEQFF. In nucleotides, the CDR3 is TGTGCCAGCAGCTTAAGTGGGAGCGTCAATGAGCAGTTCTTC.

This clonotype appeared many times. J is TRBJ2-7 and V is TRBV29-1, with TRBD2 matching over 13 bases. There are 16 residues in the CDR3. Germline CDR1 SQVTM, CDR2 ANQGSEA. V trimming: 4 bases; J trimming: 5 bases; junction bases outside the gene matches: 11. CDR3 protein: CSVGDSLAGGTNEQYF. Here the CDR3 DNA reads TGCAGCGTTGGGGACTCACTAGCGGGAGGGACCAACGAGCAGTACTTC.

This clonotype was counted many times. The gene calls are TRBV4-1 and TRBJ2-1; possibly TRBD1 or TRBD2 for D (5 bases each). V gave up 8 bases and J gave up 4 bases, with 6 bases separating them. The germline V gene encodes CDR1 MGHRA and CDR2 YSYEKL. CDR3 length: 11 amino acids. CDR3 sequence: CASEGYNEQFF. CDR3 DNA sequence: TGCGCCAGCGAGGGGTACAATGAGCAGTTCTTC.

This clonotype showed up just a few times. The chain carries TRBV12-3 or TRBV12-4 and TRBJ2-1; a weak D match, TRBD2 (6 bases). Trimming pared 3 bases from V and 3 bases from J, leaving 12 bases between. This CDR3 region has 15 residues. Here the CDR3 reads CASSLAGIGYNEQFF. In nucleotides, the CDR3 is TGTGCCAGCAGTTTGGCGGGAATCGGCTACAATGAGCAGTTCTTC.

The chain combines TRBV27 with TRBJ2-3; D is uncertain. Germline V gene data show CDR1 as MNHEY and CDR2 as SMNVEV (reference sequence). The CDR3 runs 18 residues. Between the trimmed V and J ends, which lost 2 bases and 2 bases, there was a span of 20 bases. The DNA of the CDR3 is TGTGCCAGCAGTTTAGGGCTACCTGCGGCCTTCTCCACAGATACGCAGTATTTT. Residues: CASSLGLPAAFSTDTQYF.

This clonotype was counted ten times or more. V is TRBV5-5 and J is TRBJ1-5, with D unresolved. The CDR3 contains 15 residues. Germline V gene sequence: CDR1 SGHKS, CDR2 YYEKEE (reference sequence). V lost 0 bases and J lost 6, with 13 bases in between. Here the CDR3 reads CASSLGQPKSQPQHF. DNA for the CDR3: TGTGCCAGCAGCTTGGGTCAGCCTAAGAGTCAGCCCCAGCATTTT.

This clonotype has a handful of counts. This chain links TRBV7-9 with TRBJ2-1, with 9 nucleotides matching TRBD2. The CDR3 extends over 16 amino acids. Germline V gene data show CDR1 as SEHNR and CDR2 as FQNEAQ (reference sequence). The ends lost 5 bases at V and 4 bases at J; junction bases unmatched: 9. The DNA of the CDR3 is TGTGCCAGCAGCCCTAGGGGACTAGCCCATTACAATGAGCAGTTCTTC. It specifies CASSPRGLAHYNEQFF.

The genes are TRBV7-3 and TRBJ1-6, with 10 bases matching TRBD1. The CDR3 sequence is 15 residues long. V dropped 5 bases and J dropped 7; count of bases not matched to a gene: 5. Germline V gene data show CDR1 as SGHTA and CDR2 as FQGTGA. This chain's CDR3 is CASSPRTGGNSPLHF. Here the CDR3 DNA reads TGTGCCAGCAGCCCTAGGACAGGGGGGAATTCACCCCTCCACTTT.

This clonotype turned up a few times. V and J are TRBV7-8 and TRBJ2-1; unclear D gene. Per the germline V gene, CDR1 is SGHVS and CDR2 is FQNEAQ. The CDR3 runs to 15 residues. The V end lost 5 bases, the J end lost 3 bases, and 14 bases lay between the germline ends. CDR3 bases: TGTGCCAGCAGCCCTTCTGACAAGTACTACAATGAGCAGTTCTTC. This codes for CASSPSDKYYNEQFF.

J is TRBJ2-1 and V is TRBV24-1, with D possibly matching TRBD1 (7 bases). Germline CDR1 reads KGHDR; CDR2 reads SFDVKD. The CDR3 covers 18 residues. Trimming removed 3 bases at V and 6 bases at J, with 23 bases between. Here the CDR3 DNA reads TGTGCCACCAGTGATCCTAACCTGACAGGGCGGAGGGGCAATGAGCAGTTCTTC. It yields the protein CATSDPNLTGRRGNEQFF.

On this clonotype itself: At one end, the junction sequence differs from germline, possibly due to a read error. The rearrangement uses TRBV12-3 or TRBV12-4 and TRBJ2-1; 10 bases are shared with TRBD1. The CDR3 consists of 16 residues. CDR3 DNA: TGTGCCAGCAATGACAGGGGGCCCAGCTCCTACAAAGAGCAGTTCTTC. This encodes CASNDRGPSSYKEQFF.

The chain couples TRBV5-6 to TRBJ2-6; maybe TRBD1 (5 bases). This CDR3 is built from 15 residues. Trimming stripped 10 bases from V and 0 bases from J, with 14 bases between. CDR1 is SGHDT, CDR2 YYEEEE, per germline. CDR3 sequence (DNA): TGTGCCTCAAAGGAGACAGACTCTGGGGCCAACGTCCTGACTTTC. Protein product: CASKETDSGANVLTF.